The T cell receptor beta chain described here comes from a study of cytomegalovirus exposure and HLA in healthy donors. The study's findings and limits: Upon later analysis, HLA-associated TCR beta chains proved more clonally expanded than other, equally common chains.

Each donor's status was that of a healthy bone marrow donor. Concerning this clone itself: As yet, its antigen is unknown.

Primers included in the PCR were 60 Vbeta and 13 Jbeta primers. Under the authors' procedure: Among the unique TCR beta chains that a later analysis counted, about 81 million in all, 9.5 million to 12 million were shared. Using immunoSEQ multiplex PCR, the repertoire was profiled, and TCRdb retains in-frame clones only, with some absent. V, J and clone size derive from that table, while D and trimming were established from the DNA sequence. The sample shows about 160,000 clones, about 80% of them seen only once. Germline V lookup: CDR1 MNHEY, CDR2 SVGAGI. Deletions cut 0 bases from V and 0 bases from J, with 9 bases between. The CDR3 has 16 amino acids.

The sample was PBMCs. The clonotype originates from a man aged 40-49 years in good health and CMV-seronegative. The chain employs TRBV6-5 and TRBJ2-1; D is unresolved. The CDR3 loop reads CASSYSTGFSYNEQFF. In DNA form, the CDR3 reads TGTGCCAGCAGTTACTCGACTGGATTCTCCTACAATGAGCAGTTCTTC.